Sequencing of this T cell receptor beta chain was carried out in a study of T cell responses to AZD1222 COVID-19 vaccine. Findings of the study overall: The donor cohort was predominantly white British with a female majority, and clonal diversity may have been underestimated.

Profiling relied on immunoSEQ multiplex PCR, and the TCRdb table lists in-frame clones only, not all of them. This table has about 86,000 clones, 88% appearing once. As for this clone: The antigen is not known.

This receptor was taken from an adult who received the AZD1222 COVID-19 vaccine. Sequences were derived from peripheral blood, sampled 28 days after the second AZD1222 dose.

The CDR3 spells CASSDPGGPPEAFF. The CDR3 DNA reads as TGTGCCAGCAGCGACCCGGGGGGGCCTCCCGAAGCTTTCTTT. V is TRBV6-2 or TRBV6-3 and J is TRBJ1-1; a weak D match, TRBD1 (6 bases). The germline V gene encodes CDR1 MNHEY and CDR2 SVGEGT. The CDR3 is made up of 14 amino acids. V lost 6 bases and J lost 8, with 19 bases in between.